A single sample gave rise to the 10 T cell receptor beta chains below, sequenced in a study of T-cell reconstitution after alpha-beta-depleted transplantation in children. Using unique molecular identifiers, the investigators prepared the TCRbeta library. MiXCR, applied by TCRdb to the PCR reads, yields one record per CDR3 protein. Of approximately 800,000 distinct CDR3 sequences listed, roughly 15% are singletons. This specimen was PBMCs, mostly from graft donor cells, taken 360 days after TCRalphabeta/CD19-depleted stem cell transplant. These receptors all stem from a male patient between 10 and 17 years old who had a stem cell transplant for acute lymphoblastic leukemia, so the T cells may come from the graft donor.

The chain links TRBV4-2 to TRBJ2-3; TRBD2 is a possible D gene (6 bases). The CDR3 is 15 residues long. Trimming left V 4 bases short and J 8 bases short, with 19 bases between. Germline V gives CDR1 LGHNA, CDR2 YNFKEQ. The CDR3 reads CASSPSRLVEGTQYF. The CDR3 bases are TGTGCCAGCAGCCCCTCACGACTAGTTGAGGGTACGCAGTATTTT.

This sequence joins TRBV3-1 and TRBJ2-7; D possibly uses TRBD1 or TRBD2 (5 bases each). The CDR3 length is 14 residues. Germline loops: CDR1 LGHDT, CDR2 YNNKEL (reference sequence). Deletions cut 4 bases from V and 7 bases from J, with 17 bases between. CDR3 in DNA: TGTGCCAGCAGCCTTCGGGACCCAACCTCGGAGCAGTACTTC. Translating it yields CASSLRDPTSEQYF.

This clonotype was observed many times. The chain carries TRBV5-1 and TRBJ2-1, with 11 bases that match TRBD2. This CDR3 has 22 residues. From germline, CDR1 is SGHRS and CDR2 YFSETQ. After removal of 0 bases from V and 0 bases from J, the junction contained 17 bases not matched to a gene. The CDR3 reads CASSLVLAGGSLTRSSYNEQFF. The CDR3 bases are TGCGCCAGCAGCTTGGTTTTAGCGGGAGGGAGTTTGACCCGCAGCTCCTACAATGAGCAGTTCTTC.

A few counts support this clonotype. This chain uses TRBV20-1 with TRBJ1-5; TRBD1 aligns across 8 bases. The length of the CDR3 is 13 residues. CDR1 DFQATT and CDR2 SNEGSKA come from the germline V gene (reference sequence). With 6 bases clipped from V and 5 bases from J, the junction kept 6 bases outside the gene matches. DNA for the CDR3: TGCAGTGCCCTGGACAGGGTGGATCAGCCCCAGCATTTT. Protein sequence: CSALDRVDQPQHF.

This clonotype was found a few times. The V gene is TRBV5-6, the J gene TRBJ2-1; no firm D call. V lost 0 bases to trimming and J lost 3 bases, with 10 bases between them. This CDR3 spans 15 amino acids. CDR1 is SGHDT and CDR2 is YYEEEE in the germline V gene. CDR3 nucleotide sequence: TGTGCCAGCAGCTTGGTACCGGAGAACTACAATGAGCAGTTCTTC. This encodes CASSLVPENYNEQFF.

The chain employs TRBV14 and TRBJ2-1; 7 bases are shared with TRBD2. This CDR3 is 17 amino acids long. Germline V lookup: CDR1 SGHDN, CDR2 FVKESK. V trimming: 4 bases; J trimming: 1 base; junction bases outside the gene matches: 10. The CDR3 sequence: CASSRLVWGLSYNEQFF. Here the CDR3 DNA reads TGTGCCAGCAGCCGCTTAGTTTGGGGACTATCCTACAATGAGCAGTTCTTC.

This chain uses TRBV20-1 with TRBJ2-1, with TRBD2 matching 11 bases. This CDR3 region has 15 residues. J lost 8 bases, V lost 0 bases, and 6 bases had no gene match. The germline CDR1 and CDR2 sequences are DFQATT and SNEGSKA (reference sequence). CDR3 nucleotides: TGCAGTGCTAGAGATTTTAGCGGGAGGGTTCATGAGCAGTTCTTC. It encodes CSARDFSGRVHEQFF.

This chain connects TRBV6-1 to TRBJ2-1, with D perhaps TRBD2 (6 bases). Looked up from germline, CDR1 is MNHNS and CDR2 is SASEGT. The V gene lost 5 bases and the J gene lost 6 bases, with 23 bases spanning the gap. The CDR3 length is 17 residues. The CDR3 loop reads CASSPGDWSAWRNEQFF. In DNA form, the CDR3 reads TGTGCCAGCAGTCCCGGGGACTGGAGCGCATGGCGCAATGAGCAGTTCTTC.

This clonotype was observed a handful of times. The chain joins TRBV29-1 to TRBJ2-2; 10 bases are a match to TRBD1. The germline gives CDR1 SQVTM, CDR2 ANQGSEA. Trimming cost V 0 bases and J 6 bases; bases outside gene matches: 4. The length of the CDR3 is 15 residues. Here the CDR3 DNA reads TGCAGCGTTGAAGATCCGGACAGGGGGGCCGGGGAGCTGTTTTTT. Its protein is CSVEDPDRGAGELFF.

This sequence joins TRBV10-3 and TRBJ2-3, with 11 positions matching TRBD2. Germline V gene data show CDR1 as ENHRY and CDR2 as SYGVKD. The CDR3 consists of 16 residues. The V gene end was trimmed by 3 bases and the J gene end by 1 base; junction bases not matched to a gene: 3. Written as DNA, the CDR3 is TGTGCCATCAGTGAAGTACTAGCGGGGGGCACAGATACGCAGTATTTT. Residues: CAISEVLAGGTDTQYF.